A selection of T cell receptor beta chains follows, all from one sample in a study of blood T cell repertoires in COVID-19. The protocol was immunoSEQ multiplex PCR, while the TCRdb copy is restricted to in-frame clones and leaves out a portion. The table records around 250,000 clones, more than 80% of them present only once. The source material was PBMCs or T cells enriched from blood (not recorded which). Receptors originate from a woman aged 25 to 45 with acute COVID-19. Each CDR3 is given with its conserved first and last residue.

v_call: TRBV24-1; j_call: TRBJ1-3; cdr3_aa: CATSANRPPFQTSGNTIYF
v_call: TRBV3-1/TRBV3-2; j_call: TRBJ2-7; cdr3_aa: CASSQDRGGRTSYEQYF
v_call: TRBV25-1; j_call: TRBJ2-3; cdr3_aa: CASSESGAGRTTDTQYF
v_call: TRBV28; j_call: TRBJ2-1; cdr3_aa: CASSLFHLAGDNEQFF
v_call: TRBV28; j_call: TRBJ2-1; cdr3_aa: CASSLLASGRLSYNEQFF
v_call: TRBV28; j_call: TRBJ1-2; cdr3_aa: CASSFEATNYGYTF
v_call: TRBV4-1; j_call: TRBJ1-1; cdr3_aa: CASSHRTGNTEAFF
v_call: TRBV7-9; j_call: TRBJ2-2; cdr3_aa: CASSKPWASGDTGELFF
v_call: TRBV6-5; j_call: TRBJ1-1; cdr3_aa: CASSYSQGETEAFF
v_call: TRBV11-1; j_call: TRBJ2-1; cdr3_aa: CASSLGQGAWDEQFF
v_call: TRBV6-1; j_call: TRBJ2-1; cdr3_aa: CASSESRLAGNEQFF
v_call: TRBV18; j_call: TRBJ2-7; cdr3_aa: CASSPRGTSGSYEQYF
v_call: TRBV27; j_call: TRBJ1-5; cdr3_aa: CASSWGDYQPQHF